The 28 T cell receptor beta chains in this list originate from one sample, sequenced in a study of lung T cells in sarcoidosis with Löfgren's syndrome (dated by TCRdb to about 2017). Sequenced on an Illumina MiSeq. TCRdb itself trimmed the public reads at Q25 with fastp, ran MiXCR and retained productive beta chains. Duplicate CDR3 protein sequences are folded into a single record with the most common DNA and genes. This sample lists fewer than 25,000 distinct CDR3 sequences; around 20% were detected once. The top ten clones comprise about 0.71% of the sample. Sample: CD4+ T cells from bronchoalveolar lavage. The source of these receptors is a human donor with sarcoidosis (Löfgren's syndrome or another form), or a control subject (not recorded which).

This clonotype is deemed medium-sized. The chain joins TRBV4-2 to TRBJ2-1; D gene unclear. The V and J ends lost 1 base and 2 bases respectively, with 9 bases between them. CDR1 and CDR2 (germline): LGHNA, YNFKEQ. The CDR3 spans 15 residues. CDR3 sequence: CASSQGAAPYNEQFF. Written as DNA, the CDR3 is TGTGCCAGCAGCCAAGGGGCGGCCCCCTACAATGAGCAGTTCTTC.

Remarks on this clonotype: A much larger clone sits a single nucleotide away, making a read error possible. V gene TRBV20-1 combines with J gene TRBJ2-4; D possibly corresponds to TRBD2 (5 bases). From germline, CDR1 is DFQATT and CDR2 SNEGSKA (reference sequence). CDR3 length: 16 amino acids. The CDR3 bases are TGCAGTGCTAGTGGATTAGGGAGTTTAGCCAAAAACATTCAGCACTTC. It codes for CSASGLGSLAKNIQHF.

This clonotype has just one count. A read error is possible here, since a much larger clone lies one base away. This chain connects TRBV7-9 to TRBJ1-1; no clear D gene. Germline V gives CDR1 SEHNR, CDR2 FQNEAQ (reference sequence). The CDR3 extends over 15 amino acids. Trimming stripped 5 bases from V and 5 bases from J, with 18 bases between. The CDR3 sequence: CASSPHDPSLTEAFF. CDR3 coding DNA: TGTGCCAGCAGCCCCCACGATCCCTCCCTGACTGAAGCTTTCTTT. The whole variable domain, filled in from reference TRBV7-9 and TRBJ1-1, reads DTGVSQNPRHKITKRGQNVTFRCDPISEHNRLYWYRQTLGQGPEFLTYFQNEAQLEKSRLLSDRFSAERPKGSFSTLEIQRTEQGDSAMYLCASSPHDPSLTEAFFGQGTRLTVV.

Within the sample, this clonotype is medium-sized. The V call is TRBV28, the J call TRBJ2-3; 8 bases are shared with TRBD2. Trimming removed 5 bases from V and 4 bases from J; junction bases left unmatched: 5. The CDR3 covers 14 residues. Germline loops: CDR1 MDHEN, CDR2 SYDVKM. The CDR3 DNA sequence: TGTGCCAGCAGTCCCGGGGGGGAGGCAGATACGCAGTATTTT. Its translation is CASSPGGEADTQYF.

A few counts support this clonotype. This chain links TRBV12-3 or TRBV12-4 with TRBJ2-3, with D maybe TRBD1 (5 bases). The CDR3 contains 14 residues. Trimming stripped 7 bases from V and 2 bases from J, with 13 bases between. This CDR3 reads CASTTQDLTDTQYF. CDR3 coding DNA: TGTGCCAGCACCACACAGGACCTCACAGATACGCAGTATTTT.

Here the CDR3 DNA reads TGCAGCGGGAGGGGGGAGAGCAATGAGCAGTTCTTC. Amino acids: CSGRGESNEQFF. J is TRBJ2-1 and V is TRBV29-1, with D possibly being TRBD1 or TRBD2 (6 bases each). V was cut by 7 bases and J by 6 bases, with 13 bases left in between. The germline gives CDR1 SQVTM, CDR2 ANQGSEA. This CDR3 is built from 12 residues.

This clonotype was seen a few times. The chain has TRBV19 and TRBJ1-1, with TRBD1 identical over 7 bases. J was trimmed by 1 base and V by 7 bases; bases with no gene match: 9. Germline-derived CDR1 and CDR2 are LNHDA and SQIVND (reference sequence). This CDR3 comprises 15 residues. The CDR3 DNA reads TGTGCCAGTATGTCAGGGGGTTTGGAGAACACTGAAGCTTTCTTT. This codes for CASMSGGLENTEAFF.

This clonotype was picked up many times. The rearrangement joins TRBV14 to TRBJ1-1; D not resolved. The CDR3 is made up of 14 amino acids. The germline CDR1 and CDR2 sequences are SGHDN and FVKESK. Trimming removed 2 bases at V and 4 bases at J, with 11 bases between. The CDR3 DNA reads TGTGCCAGCAGCCAACTAAATCTAGGCACTGAAGCTTTCTTT. Its protein product is CASSQLNLGTEAFF. Drawing the rest from reference TRBV14 and TRBJ1-1, the complete variable domain is EAGVTQFPSHSVIEKGQTVTLRCDPISGHDNLYWYRRVMGKEIKFLLHFVKESKQDESGMPNNRFLAERTGGTYSTLKVQPAELEDSGVYFCASSQLNLGTEAFFGQGTRLTVV.

The table lists this clonotype with a few counts. The gene calls are TRBV5-1 and TRBJ1-4; tentative D call: TRBD1 (5 bases). The V end lost 0 bases, the J end lost 7 bases, and 13 bases lay between the germline ends. The CDR3 covers 15 residues. CDR1 is SGHRS, CDR2 YFSETQ, per germline. The CDR3 reads CASSLAGTWGEKLFF. In nucleotides, the CDR3 is TGCGCCAGCAGCTTGGCCGGGACCTGGGGTGAAAAACTGTTTTTT. The full variable domain, rest sourced from reference TRBV5-1 and TRBJ1-4, is KAGVTQTPRYLIKTRGQQVTLSCSPISGHRSVSWYQQTPGQGLQFLFEYFSETQRNKGNFPGRFSGRQFSNSRSEMNVSTLELGDSALYLCASSLAGTWGEKLFFGSGTQLSVL.

In its sample, this clonotype was seen many times. This chain joins TRBV2 and TRBJ2-1, with 8 nucleotides matching TRBD2. The CDR3 is made up of 15 amino acids. Germline trimming cut 4 bases from V and 4 bases from J; bases unmatched to any gene: 6. CDR1 and CDR2 from the germline V gene are SNHLY and FYNNEI. CDR3 loop: CASSGASGSYNEQFF. The CDR3 nucleotides read TGTGCCAGCAGTGGTGCGAGCGGGAGTTACAATGAGCAGTTCTTC.

Within the sample, this clonotype is medium-sized (0.01 to 0.1%). The chain recombines TRBV28 with TRBJ2-5; TRBD1 matches at 9 bases. Trimming at V came to 5 bases and at J to 5 bases, leaving 6 bases not matched to a gene. Germline V gene data show CDR1 as MDHEN and CDR2 as SYDVKM. This CDR3 spans 14 amino acids. The CDR3 region has the DNA TGTGCCAGCAGTCCTCAGGACAGGGGCGAGACCCAGTACTTC. Its protein is CASSPQDRGETQYF.

The rearrangement joins TRBV2 to TRBJ1-4; the match to TRBD1 covers 10 bases. The V gene's germline CDR1 is SNHLY and CDR2 FYNNEI. The CDR3 runs 13 residues. Trimming took 7 bases from V and 10 from J; bases not matched to a gene: 6. CDR3 loop: CASISDRGGKLFF. The CDR3 nucleotides read TGTGCCAGCATATCGGACAGGGGGGGAAAACTGTTTTTT.

This clonotype was observed at least ten times. The chain employs TRBV28 and TRBJ1-5; the match to TRBD1 covers 7 bases. CDR1 is MDHEN and CDR2 is SYDVKM in the germline V gene. The CDR3 loop spans 13 amino acids. J was trimmed by 4 bases and V by 7 bases; bases with no gene match: 4. CDR3 protein: CASKAGGNQPQHF. As DNA, the CDR3 is TGTGCCAGCAAAGCAGGGGGGAATCAGCCCCAGCATTTT.

This clonotype has only a few counts. This sequence joins TRBV19 and TRBJ2-1; D is perhaps TRBD2 (5 bases). The V and J ends lost 0 bases and 2 bases respectively, with 5 bases between them. This CDR3 has 14 amino acids. Germline loops: CDR1 LNHDA, CDR2 SQIVND (reference sequence). The CDR3 coding sequence is TGTGCCAGTAGTATAGAACTAGCCTACAATGAGCAGTTCTTC. This codes for CASSIELAYNEQFF.

This clonotype was recorded at least ten times. The V and J genes are TRBV28 and TRBJ2-1; TRBD2 agrees at 8 bases. The trim removed 4 bases at V and 7 bases at J, leaving 6 bases unmatched. The germline V gene encodes CDR1 MDHEN and CDR2 SYDVKM. This CDR3 is built from 14 residues. This CDR3 is CASSYGRAGNEQFF. The CDR3 DNA is TGTGCCAGCAGTTACGGGAGGGCCGGGAATGAGCAGTTCTTC.

This clonotype was detected many times. This CDR3 reads CADGDRDPCGYTF. CDR3 DNA: TGTGCCGACGGGGACAGGGATCCTTGTGGCTACACCTTC. This rearrangement joins TRBV2 to TRBJ1-2, with 9 nucleotides matching TRBD1. The trim removed 11 bases at V and 7 bases at J, leaving 11 bases unmatched. The germline CDR1 and CDR2 sequences are SNHLY and FYNNEI. This CDR3 has 13 residues.

This clonotype qualifies as medium-sized. The chain carries TRBV20-1 and TRBJ1-1; D might be TRBD1 (5 bases). Germline lookup yields CDR1 DFQATT and CDR2 SNEGSKA (reference sequence). The CDR3 loop spans 14 amino acids. The V end was cut by 5 bases, the J end by 2 bases, with 15 bases between. The CDR3 spells CSAPVAGRNTEAFF. CDR3 coding DNA: TGCAGTGCTCCAGTTGCGGGACGCAACACTGAAGCTTTCTTT.

As regards this clonotype: The conserved closing phenylalanine or tryptophan is absent in this CDR3, likely reflecting a read error. Because the CDR3's place on the DNA is in doubt, the DNA is left out and the CDR3 is given as listed by TCRdb. The genes are TRBV20-1 and TRBJ2-2; TRBD1 is taken as the D call from the table, unchecked against the DNA. The CDR3 contains 15 residues when both ends are counted. Germline assignment: CDR1 DFQATT and CDR2 SNEGSKA (reference sequence). CDR3 loop: CSARLGQSNTGEPFL.

This clonotype is labeled medium-sized. The chain combines TRBV20-1 with TRBJ2-3; 13 nucleotides agree with TRBD2. Germline CDR1 reads DFQATT; CDR2 reads SNEGSKA (reference sequence). J lost 2 bases, V lost 2 bases, and 4 bases had no gene match. This CDR3 spans 16 amino acids. In nucleotides, the CDR3 is TGCAGTGCTAGACCGGGACTAGCGGGATCCACAGATACGCAGTATTTT. Translating gives CSARPGLAGSTDTQYF.

In its sample, this clonotype was seen many times. The CDR3 reads CASSQDRGAALQETQYF. CDR3 bases: TGCGCCAGCAGCCAAGATCGTGGAGCGGCCCTCCAAGAGACCCAGTACTTC. The chain combines TRBV4-3 with TRBJ2-5, with D perhaps matching TRBD2 (5 bases). CDR1 and CDR2 (germline): LGHNA, YSLEER. The CDR3 has 17 residues. Deletions cut 0 bases from V and 1 base from J, with 15 bases between.

This clonotype has a count of ten or more. The V and J genes are TRBV18 and TRBJ2-3; 10 bases are a match to TRBD2. After removal of 6 bases from V and 6 bases from J, the junction contained 12 bases not matched to a gene. Germline assignment: CDR1 KGHSH and CDR2 LQKENI. The CDR3 has 16 residues. CDR3 residues: CASSRTSGRGADTQYF. CDR3 nucleotide sequence: TGTGCCAGCTCTCGGACTAGCGGACGGGGGGCGGATACGCAGTATTTT.

This clonotype was recorded once. A read error may produce the germline difference seen at one junction end. The V call is TRBV6-1, the J call TRBJ2-1, with 9 bases that match TRBD1. The CDR3 runs to 18 residues. From germline, CDR1 is MNHNS and CDR2 SASEGT. The DNA for the CDR3 is TGTGCCAGCAGCCACGACTACAGGGGGCGAAGGTCCTACAGTGAGCAGTTCTTC. This encodes CASSHDYRGRRSYSEQFF.

The genes are TRBV6-1 and TRBJ2-1; TRBD1 aligns across 8 bases. V dropped 8 bases and J dropped 6; count of bases not matched to a gene: 12. This CDR3 comprises 15 residues. The germline V gene has CDR1 MNHNS and CDR2 SASEGT. The CDR3 DNA is TGTGCCAGCGGTCCACCGGGACAGGTGAGCAATGAGCAGTTCTTC. This gives the protein CASGPPGQVSNEQFF.

The table lists this clonotype with a count of one. A read error may produce the germline difference seen at one junction end. The chain has TRBV18 and TRBJ1-1, with D possibly matching TRBD1 (5 bases). CDR1 is KGHSH, CDR2 LQKENI, per germline. The CDR3 has 13 amino acids. The CDR3 loop is CANSPGPNTEAFF. In DNA form, the CDR3 reads TGTGCCAACTCACCGGGACCGAACACCGAAGCTTTCTTT.

This clonotype appeared a few times. One end of the junction varies from germline; a read error may be responsible. The chain joins TRBV13 to TRBJ2-3; a possible D gene is TRBD1 (5 bases). The CDR3 has 14 amino acids. The germline CDR1 and CDR2 sequences are PRHDT and FYEKMQ (reference sequence). The CDR3 sequence is CASSLGAGTDTQYF. CDR3 coding DNA: TGTGCCAGCAGCCTAGGGGCCGGCACAGATACGCAGTATTTT.

This clonotype was counted at least ten times. The V and J genes are TRBV28 and TRBJ2-1; 7 bases line up with TRBD2. The CDR3 spans 12 residues. Germline CDR1 reads MDHEN; CDR2 reads SYDVKM. After removal of 6 bases from V and 9 bases from J, the junction contained 5 bases not matched to a gene. The CDR3 DNA is TGTGCCAGCAGGGTATGGGGGGGTGAGCAGTTCTTC. This sequence encodes CASRVWGGEQFF.

Worth noting for this clonotype: This may be a read error: a much more frequent sequence differs by one nucleotide. This chain connects TRBV7-9 to TRBJ2-1, with 12 positions matching TRBD2. V lost 2 bases, J lost 6 bases, and 11 bases stayed unmatched. The CDR3 extends over 18 amino acids. Germline lookup yields CDR1 SEHNR and CDR2 FQNEAQ (reference sequence). CDR3: CASSLSQTSGRACNEQFF. Here the CDR3 DNA reads TGTGCCAGCAGCTTATCTCAGACTAGCGGGAGAGCCTGCAATGAGCAGTTCTTC. Filled out from reference TRBV7-9 and TRBJ2-1, the complete variable domain reads DTGVSQNPRHKITKRGQNVTFRCDPISEHNRLYWYRQTLGQGPEFLTYFQNEAQLEKSRLLSDRFSAERPKGSFSTLEIQRTEQGDSAMYLCASSLSQTSGRACNEQFFGPGTRLTVL.

This clonotype qualifies as medium-sized (0.01 to 0.1%). This chain joins TRBV27 and TRBJ2-2; D is unclear. Trimming pared 0 bases from V and 4 bases from J, leaving 9 bases between. The germline V gene has CDR1 MNHEY and CDR2 SMNVEV (reference sequence). CDR3 size: 15 residues. CDR3 bases: TGTGCCAGCAGTTTATCTCGGGCAATCACCGGGGAGCTGTTTTTT. Protein: CASSLSRAITGELFF.